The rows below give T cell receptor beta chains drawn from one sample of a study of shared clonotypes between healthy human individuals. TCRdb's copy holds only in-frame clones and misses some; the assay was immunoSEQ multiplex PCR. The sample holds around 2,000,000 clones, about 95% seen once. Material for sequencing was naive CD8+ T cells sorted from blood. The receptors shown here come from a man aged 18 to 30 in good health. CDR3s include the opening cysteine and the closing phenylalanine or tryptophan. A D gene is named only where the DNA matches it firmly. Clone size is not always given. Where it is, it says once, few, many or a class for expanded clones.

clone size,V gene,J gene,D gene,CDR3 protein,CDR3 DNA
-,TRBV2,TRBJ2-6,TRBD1,CASPGTGSGANVLTF,TGTGCCAGTCCCGGGACAGGGTCTGGGGCCAACGTCCTGACTTTC
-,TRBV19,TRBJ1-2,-,CASSPRLAYGYTF,TGTGCCAGTAGTCCCAGGCTGGCCTATGGCTACACCTTC
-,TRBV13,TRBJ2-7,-,CASSLGSDEQYF,TGTGCCAGCAGCTTAGGGAGCGACGAGCAGTACTTC
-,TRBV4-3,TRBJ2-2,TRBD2,CASSQEIWIAGGTGELFF,TGCGCCAGCAGCCAAGAAATTTGGATAGCGGGAGGCACCGGGGAGCTGTTTTTT
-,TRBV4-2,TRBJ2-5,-,CASSQDRYSRVETQYF,TGTGCCAGCAGCCAAGATCGTTATAGCAGAGTAGAGACCCAGTACTTC
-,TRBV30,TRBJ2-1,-,CAWSSSKSNEQFF,TGTGCCTGGAGTTCCTCCAAGAGTAATGAGCAGTTCTTC
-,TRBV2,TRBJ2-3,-,CASSDPPAWELGDTQYF,TGTGCCAGCAGCGATCCCCCTGCGTGGGAACTGGGAGATACGCAGTATTTT
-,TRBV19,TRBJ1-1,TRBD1,CASSVEGQMNTEAFF,TGTGCCAGTAGTGTAGAGGGACAGATGAACACTGAAGCTTTCTTT
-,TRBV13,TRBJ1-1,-,CASSLQNTEAFF,TGTGCCAGCAGCTTACAGAACACTGAAGCTTTCTTT
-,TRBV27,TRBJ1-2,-,CASSLRGFNYGYTF,TGTGCCAGCAGTTTACGGGGATTTAACTATGGCTACACCTTC
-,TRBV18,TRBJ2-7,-,CASSPPGTQGWYEQYF,TGTGCCAGCTCACCACCGGGAACGCAGGGATGGTACGAGCAGTACTTC
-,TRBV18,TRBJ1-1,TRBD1,CASSPSESAGGWMNTEAFF,TGTGCCAGCTCACCTTCGGAATCGGCAGGGGGCTGGATGAACACTGAAGCTTTCTTT
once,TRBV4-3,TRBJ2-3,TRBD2,CASSQEGIAGWESTDTQYF,TGCGCCAGCAGCCAAGAAGGGATAGCGGGCTGGGAGAGCACAGATACGCAGTATTTT
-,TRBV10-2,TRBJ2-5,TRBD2,CAISSGGAETQYF,TGCGCCATATCCAGCGGGGGGGCAGAGACCCAGTACTTC
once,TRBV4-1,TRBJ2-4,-,CASSQDVSLAKNIQYF,TGCGCCAGCAGCCAAGATGTGTCTTTAGCCAAAAACATTCAGTACTTC
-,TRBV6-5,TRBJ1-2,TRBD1,CASSRTGDNYGYTF,TGTGCCAGCAGTCGGACAGGAGATAACTATGGCTACACCTTC
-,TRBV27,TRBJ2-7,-,CASSLLSPGGAQEEQYF,TGTGCCAGCAGTTTACTCTCCCCTGGCGGGGCTCAGGAAGAGCAGTACTTC
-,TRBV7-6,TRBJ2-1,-,CASSSYRDAYNEQFF,TGTGCCAGCAGCTCATACAGGGATGCCTACAATGAGCAGTTCTTC
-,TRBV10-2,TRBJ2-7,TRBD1,CASSQGAYEQYF,TGCGCCAGCAGTCAGGGGGCCTACGAGCAGTACTTC
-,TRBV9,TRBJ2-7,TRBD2,CASSEGGGSYEQYF,TGTGCCAGCAGCGAGGGCGGGGGCTCCTACGAGCAGTACTTC
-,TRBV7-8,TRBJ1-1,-,CASSFPLTGENTEAFF,TGTGCCAGCAGCTTCCCCCTGACAGGAGAGAACACTGAAGCTTTCTTT
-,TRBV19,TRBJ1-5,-,CASSQQGLAYSNQPQHF,TGTGCCAGTAGTCAACAGGGTTTAGCCTATAGCAATCAGCCCCAGCATTTT